These T cell receptor beta chains were read from a single sample in a study of T cells in Graves' hyperthyroidism and ophthalmopathy. One entry per CDR3 protein results from TCRdb running MiXCR on the multiplex PCR reads. The table has about half a million distinct CDR3 sequences, 22% seen once. Input material: blood. These receptor sequences come from a woman aged 70 to 79 with Graves' ophthalmopathy. Both conserved end residues are part of each CDR3. A D gene is named only where the DNA matches it firmly. Only part of the rows carry a size: once, few, many, or a class if the clone is expanded.

>12|TRBV6-1|TRBJ2-7|.|.
TGTGCCAGCACGGTCAAAGGCGACGAGCAGTACTTC
CASTVKGDEQYF
>12|TRBV9|TRBJ2-1|.|.
TGTGCCAGCAGTCGCTTGCTAGACGAGCAGTTCTTC
CASSRLLDEQFF
>13|TRBV7-6|TRBJ1-3|.|few
TGTGCCAGCAGCTTAGCGGGGGCGGACACCATATATTTT
CASSLAGADTIYF
>11|TRBV5-6|TRBJ2-5|.|.
TGTGCCAGCAGCTTGGGTCTACGCTGGGACTTC
CASSLGLRWDF
>16|TRBV30|TRBJ1-2|.|.
TGTGCCTGGACCCTAAGGGGGGGGCGTAAGTACTATGGCTACACCTTC
CAWTLRGGRKYYGYTF
>12|TRBV18|TRBJ2-1|.|few
TGTGCCAGCTCACCAAGGCAGAATGAGCAGTTCTTC
CASSPRQNEQFF
>14|TRBV12-3/TRBV12-4|TRBJ2-7|TRBD1|many
TGTGCCAGCAGTTCCAGATACAGGGGCTACGAGCAGTACTTC
CASSSRYRGYEQYF
>14|TRBV12-3/TRBV12-4|TRBJ2-1|.|many
TGTGCCAGCAGTTTGGCGGCAATCTACAATGAGCAGTTCTTC
CASSLAAIYNEQFF
>16|TRBV4-2|TRBJ2-1|TRBD2|.
TGTGCCAGCAGCCAAGGCTGGGGGAGGGCCTACAATGAGCAGTTCTTC
CASSQGWGRAYNEQFF
>15|TRBV6-1|TRBJ2-7|.|.
TGTGCCAGCAGGGGGAGTCACACCGGGCTCTACGAGCAGTACTTC
CASRGSHTGLYEQYF
>12|TRBV11-2|TRBJ2-2|.|.
TGTGCCAGCACCCAACCTTCCGGGGAGCTGTTTTTT
CASTQPSGELFF
>16|TRBV18|TRBJ2-2|.|.
TGTGCCAGCTCACCCCTCCAGGGGTCGGACACCGGGGAGCTGTTTTTT
CASSPLQGSDTGELFF
>19|TRBV28|TRBJ2-7|TRBD1|few
TGTGCCTGGAGGTCCGGACAGGGGGCGCGGTGGCCCCCTGGGGACGAGCAGTACTTC
CAWRSGQGARWPPGDEQYF
>14|TRBV7-6|TRBJ2-1|.|.
TGTGCCAGCAGCTTAGATTTAGGGATCCATGAGCAGTTCTTC
CASSLDLGIHEQFF
>17|TRBV2|TRBJ1-5|.|.
TGTGCCAGCAGAGTAGAACGTACAGTTTATAGCAATCAGCCCCAGCATTTT
CASRVERTVYSNQPQHF
>16|TRBV3-1|TRBJ2-1|.|.
TGTGCCAGCAGCCAAGGGCCGCCATGGCTCGGCGATGAGCAGTTCTTC
CASSQGPPWLGDEQFF
>15|TRBV4-2|TRBJ2-3|.|.
TGTGCCAGCAGTCGCGAAGGCCAGGGCGTAGATACGCAGTATTTT
CASSREGQGVDTQYF
>14|TRBV2|TRBJ1-5|.|.
TGTGCCAGCAGTGAAGTGATTAGCAATCAGCCCCAGCATTTT
CASSEVISNQPQHF
>13|TRBV7-9|TRBJ2-2|TRBD1|.
TGTGCCAGCAGCCAGACAGGGATCGGGGAGCTGTTTTTT
CASSQTGIGELFF
>15|TRBV5-1|TRBJ2-1|TRBD2|.
TGCGCCAGCAGCTTGGTTAGCGGGAGGTACAATGAGCAGTTCTTC
CASSLVSGRYNEQFF
>16|TRBV5-1|TRBJ2-2|TRBD2|.
TGCGCCAGCAGCTTGGTAGTTAGCGGGAGCACCGGGGAGCTGTTTTTT
CASSLVVSGSTGELFF
>13|TRBV10-1|TRBJ1-2|.|many
TGCGCCAGCAGTCCGACCGAGGCGCGGGGCTACACCTTC
CASSPTEARGYTF
>16|TRBV20-1|TRBJ1-1|TRBD1|few
TGCAGTGCTAGCCTTCAGGGCTACAGGGGCTTGTTCGGAGCTTTCTTT
CSASLQGYRGLFGAFF
>13|TRBV29-1|TRBJ2-7|.|.
TGCAGCGTCGCCCTAACTAGCAGGGACGAGCAGTACTTC
CSVALTSRDEQYF
>12|TRBV3-1|TRBJ1-3|.|many
TGTGCCAGCAGCCAAACTGGAAACACCATATATTTT
CASSQTGNTIYF
>13|TRBV20-1|TRBJ1-1|.|many
TGCAGTGCTGGTGGGGGCTTTGGCACTGAAGCTTTCTTT
CSAGGGFGTEAFF